The entry that follows covers one TCR beta chain sequence. Its specificity is unknown. This table comes from immunoSEQ multiplex PCR, and its TCRdb copy is limited to in-frame clones, with some not included. Among tens of thousands of clones listed, more than 85% were seen once. The data derive from a study of graft-versus-host responses after intestinal transplantation. On the study more broadly: Every transplant recipient was induced with anti-thymocyte globulin, then maintained on tacrolimus and steroids for about three years.

Findings and limits, study-wide: Among recipient marrow samples, GvH clones were found; some appeared first in ileum or blood. The presence of high graft-versus-host to host-versus-graft clonal ratios in allografts characterized patients with graft-donor T cell macrochimerism.

The clonotype was recovered from a human donor who received an intestinal transplant. The material sequenced was unstimulated CD8+ T cells sorted from spleen or lymph node cells, taken before intestinal transplant.

The CDR3 sequence: CASSLQRSDQPQHF. CDR3 nucleotides: TGCGCCAGCAGCCTTCAGAGGAGTGATCAGCCCCAGCATTTT. The V call is TRBV4-1, the J call TRBJ1-5, with unresolved D. CDR1 is MGHRA, CDR2 YSYEKL, per germline. The CDR3 spans 14 residues. V dropped 4 bases and J dropped 5 bases, with 12 bases sitting between them.